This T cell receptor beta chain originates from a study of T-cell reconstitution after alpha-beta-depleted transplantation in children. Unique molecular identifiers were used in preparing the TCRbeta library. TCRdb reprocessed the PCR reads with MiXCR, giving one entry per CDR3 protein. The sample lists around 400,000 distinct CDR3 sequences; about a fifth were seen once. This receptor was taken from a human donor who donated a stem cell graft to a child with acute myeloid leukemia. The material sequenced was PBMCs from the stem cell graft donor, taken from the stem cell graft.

CDR3 loop: CASSDLTGGLETQYF. CDR3 DNA: TGTGCCAGCAGCGACCTTACAGGGGGCCTGGAGACCCAGTACTTC. V gene TRBV7-9 combines with J gene TRBJ2-5, with 9 nucleotides matching TRBD1. Germline-derived CDR1 and CDR2 are SEHNR and FQNEAQ (reference sequence). This CDR3 is 15 amino acids long. Germline trimming cut 5 bases from V and 5 bases from J; bases unmatched to any gene: 9.